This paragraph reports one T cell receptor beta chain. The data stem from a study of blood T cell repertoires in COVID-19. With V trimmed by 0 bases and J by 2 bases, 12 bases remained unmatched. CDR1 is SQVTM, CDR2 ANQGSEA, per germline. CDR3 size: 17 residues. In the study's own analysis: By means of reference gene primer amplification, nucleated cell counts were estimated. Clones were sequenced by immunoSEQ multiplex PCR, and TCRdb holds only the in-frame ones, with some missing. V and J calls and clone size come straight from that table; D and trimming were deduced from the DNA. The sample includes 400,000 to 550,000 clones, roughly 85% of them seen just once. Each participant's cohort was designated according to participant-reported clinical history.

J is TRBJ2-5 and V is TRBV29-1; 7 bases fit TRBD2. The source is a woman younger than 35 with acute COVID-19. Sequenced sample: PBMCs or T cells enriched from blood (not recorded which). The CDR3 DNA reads TGCAGCGTTGAAGATTGGATCGGGGAGGGTAAGCAAGAGACCCAGTACTTC. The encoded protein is CSVEDWIGEGKQETQYF.